This TCR beta chain was profiled in a study of blood T cell repertoires in COVID-19. Study summary: COVID-19 samples, acute and convalescent, were from the United States, Italy and Spain. Sources were T cells, B-cell-depleted T cells, or PBMCs; the material itself was cDNA or gDNA.

Original handling: Estimates of nucleated cell counts were drawn from the amplification of reference gene primers. TCRdb's table, derived via immunoSEQ multiplex PCR, lists solely in-frame clones and lacks some. The V and J calls and clone size come from that table; D and trimming were worked out from the DNA. Seen here are about 200,000 clones, about nine tenths observed once, and the top ten hold around 1.5%. Germline values: CDR1 SGHVS, CDR2 FQNEAQ. The V end lost 3 bases, the J end lost 8 bases, and 13 bases lay between the germline ends. This CDR3 contains 14 residues. This sequence joins TRBV7-8 and TRBJ2-2, with D possibly being TRBD2 (6 bases). This sequence originates from a man aged 18 to 30 with active or convalescent COVID-19. Material: peripheral blood. In DNA form, the CDR3 reads TGTGCCAGCAGCTTTTTCGGGGAGGCGGGGGAGCTGTTTTTT. It yields the protein CASSFFGEAGELFF. The whole variable domain, remainder taken from reference TRBV7-8 and TRBJ2-2, is GAGVSQSPRYKVAKRGQDVALRCDPISGHVSLFWYQQALGQGPEFLTYFQNEAQLDKSGLPSDRFFAERPEGSVSTLKIQRTQQEDSAVYLCASSFFGEAGELFFGEGSRLTVL.